The source of this TCR beta chain is a study of T cell responses to AZD1222 COVID-19 vaccine. Profiling relied on immunoSEQ multiplex PCR, and the TCRdb table lists in-frame clones only, not all of them. The sample yields some 130,000 clones, 70% to 90% seen once. On this clone itself: The target antigen is unknown.

Study results and limitations: Baseline serostatus was positive in only a handful of AZD1222 recipients. Females made up more of the donors, who were largely white British, and clonal diversity may have come out too low. An increase in Spike-specific TCR breadth and depth was observed after two AZD1222 doses.

V dropped 6 bases and J dropped 0 bases, with 8 bases sitting between them. CDR1 is SGHTA, CDR2 FQGNSA, per germline. CDR3 length: 13 residues. V and J are TRBV7-2 and TRBJ2-5, with D possibly matching TRBD2 (5 bases). The source material was peripheral blood, sampled on day 0 of AZD1222 vaccination. The source is an adult in good health. CDR3 sequence reads: CASRTTNQETQYF. CDR3 DNA: TGTGCCAGCAGGACTACAAACCAAGAGACCCAGTACTTC.